A selection of T cell receptor beta chains follows, all from one sample in a study of CD8 T cells in ankylosing spondylitis. MiXCR was run by TCRdb on the 5' RACE reads, yielding one entry per CDR3 protein. This sample carries 500,000 to 650,000 distinct CDR3 sequences, roughly 5.2% of them seen once, and the ten largest clones take roughly 3.5%. Sequencing was done on a sample of blood, either unsorted or a sorted T cell fraction (not recorded which). These receptors all stem from a male donor with ankylosing spondylitis. Each CDR3 is given with its conserved first and last residue. The D gene is left open where the match is weak. Expanded clones are given a class, and other clones once, few, many or no size at all.

j_call	d_call	v_call	clone_size	cdr3_nt	cdr3_aa
TRBJ2-3	TRBD1	TRBV5-1	many	TGCGCCAGCAGCTTGGACCCCGGGACAGTAGTTTGGGCAGATACGCAGTATTTT	CASSLDPGTVVWADTQYF
TRBJ1-4	TRBD1	TRBV11-1	many	TGTGCCAGCAGCCGACCTCCGGGACAGCTTTCAACTAATGAAAAACTGTTTTTT	CASSRPPGQLSTNEKLFF
TRBJ2-3	.	TRBV20-1	many	TGCAGTGCTCCGGACAGAGCTAAGCCAAGCACAGATACGCAGTATTTT	CSAPDRAKPSTDTQYF
TRBJ1-6	.	TRBV4-3	.	TGCGCCAGCAGCTTGAGACAGGAAAGCTCCTATAATTCACCCCTCCACTTT	CASSLRQESSYNSPLHF
TRBJ2-5	.	TRBV12-3/TRBV12-4	many	TGTGCCAGCACCTCAACGAGGGGGAGTGGAGAGACCCAGTACTTC	CASTSTRGSGETQYF
TRBJ1-3	.	TRBV9	many	TGTGCCAGCAGCGGGACGGTAGCTGGAAACACCATATATTTT	CASSGTVAGNTIYF
TRBJ2-7	TRBD1	TRBV29-1	few	TGCAGCGTTCGGACAGGGACCGAGCAGTACTTC	CSVRTGTEQYF
TRBJ2-2	.	TRBV10-3	.	TGTGCCTCCCACTCCGCGGGCGGGGAGCTGTTTTTT	CASHSAGGELFF
TRBJ2-3	.	TRBV6-1	.	TGTGCCAGCTTTCGAGGGGGTCGCCCAGATGATACGCAGTATTTT	CASFRGGRPDDTQYF
TRBJ1-1	.	TRBV20-1	many	TGCAGTGCCGGTATGGGGGGAAGGTCTGAAGCTTTCTTT	CSAGMGGRSEAFF
TRBJ2-5	.	TRBV10-3	many	TGTGCCATCAGTGGGGTACCCTCTCGAGAGACCCAGTACTTC	CAISGVPSRETQYF
TRBJ2-1	TRBD1	TRBV7-2	many	TGTGCCAGCAGCTTTAGGACAGGGGGGGCCAATGAGCAGTTCTTC	CASSFRTGGANEQFF
TRBJ2-1	.	TRBV3-1	few	TGTGCCAGCAGCCAAGGTCCAGCCGGTGAGCAGTTCTTC	CASSQGPAGEQFF
TRBJ2-2	.	TRBV7-9	many	TGTGCCAGCAGCTTAGCACGGCACACCGGGGAGCTGTTTTTT	CASSLARHTGELFF
TRBJ2-3	.	TRBV4-3	.	TGCGCCAGCAGCCAAGGATCAACGTCCAGCACAGATACGCAGTATTTT	CASSQGSTSSTDTQYF
TRBJ1-2	.	TRBV20-1	few	TGCAGTGCTACACAAAACCCCAGGGTCCTCTATGGCTACACCTTC	CSATQNPRVLYGYTF
TRBJ2-7	TRBD1	TRBV27	.	TGTGCCAGCAGGCGACGCTCCCGGGACAGGGGGGACGAGCAGTACTTC	CASRRRSRDRGDEQYF
TRBJ1-1	.	TRBV20-1	many	TGCAGTGCTAGGGTTAGCGCTTTCTTT	CSARVSAFF
TRBJ1-5	.	TRBV6-1	few	TGTGCCAGCAGAAGGGTTCGCAATCAGCCCCAGCATTTT	CASRRVRNQPQHF
TRBJ2-1	TRBD2	TRBV7-8	many	TGTGCCAGCAGATCCGCTAGCGGGAACTACAATGAGCAGTTCTTC	CASRSASGNYNEQFF